This passage covers 20 T cell receptor beta chains from one sample sequenced in a study of T cells after yellow fever vaccination. MiXCR, applied by TCRdb to the 5' RACE reads, yields one record per CDR3 protein. The table lists a few hundred thousand distinct CDR3 sequences, about 17% of them singletons, with 15% to 20% in the top ten. This specimen was PBMCs, taken before the yellow fever booster vaccination. The receptor set was obtained from a man aged 18 to 35 who received the YFV17D yellow fever vaccine.

CDR3 in amino acids: CASMRVARTDTQYF. The CDR3 DNA sequence: TGCGCCAGCATGAGGGTAGCACGCACAGATACGCAGTATTTT. The genes are TRBV5-1 and TRBJ2-3; D might be TRBD2 (5 bases). V was shortened by 6 bases and J by 1 base, with 12 bases between the two germline ends. CDR3 length equals 14 residues. Germline CDR1 is SGHRS and CDR2 is YFSETQ.

V is TRBV5-1 and J is TRBJ1-2; weak D call: TRBD1 (5 bases). Deletions cut 1 base from V and 8 bases from J, with 12 bases between. CDR1 is SGHRS, CDR2 YFSETQ, per germline. The CDR3 extends over 13 amino acids. The CDR3 DNA sequence: TGCGCCAGCAGCTTGTCGGGGGAGAGGGGCTACACCTTC. Protein: CASSLSGERGYTF.

This sequence joins TRBV4-3 and TRBJ2-5; 8 bases map to TRBD1. This CDR3 has 14 residues. Germline trimming cut 4 bases from V and 4 bases from J; bases unmatched to any gene: 5. The germline CDR1 and CDR2 sequences are LGHNA and YSLEER. CDR3 sequence reads: CASSRSGQGETQYF. In nucleotides, the CDR3 is TGCGCCAGCAGCCGATCCGGACAGGGAGAGACCCAGTACTTC.

The chain carries TRBV7-2 and TRBJ2-1; no clear D. The germline V and J ends were trimmed by 2 bases and 4 bases, with 3 bases remaining between them. CDR1 is SGHTA, CDR2 FQGNSA, per germline. The CDR3 contains 12 residues. The CDR3 region has the DNA TGTGCCAGCAGCTTATTTTACAATGAGCAGTTCTTC. It yields the protein CASSLFYNEQFF.

Only a few counts were recorded for this clonotype. This chain joins TRBV5-1 and TRBJ2-3; D possibly corresponds to TRBD2 (5 bases). V was shortened by 1 base and J by 2 bases, with 8 bases between the two germline ends. The CDR3 contains 14 residues. Per germline, CDR1 SGHRS and CDR2 YFSETQ. The DNA of the CDR3 is TGCGCCAGCAGCTTGTCCGGGATCACAGATACGCAGTATTTT. Translated, it gives CASSLSGITDTQYF.

The rearrangement joins TRBV27 to TRBJ1-4; D remains unclear. Germline CDR1 MNHEY, CDR2 SMNVEV (reference sequence). The CDR3 is 15 residues long. V was shortened by 1 base and J by 2 bases, with 8 bases between the two germline ends. The CDR3 sequence: CASSLFGGTNEKLFF. DNA for the CDR3: TGTGCCAGCAGTTTATTTGGTGGGACTAATGAAAAACTGTTTTTT. Complete variable domain (other parts from reference TRBV27 and TRBJ1-4): EAQVTQNPRYLITVTGKKLTVTCSQNMNHEYMSWYRQDPGLGLRQIYYSMNVEVTDKGDVPEGYKVSRKEKRNFPLILESPSPNQTSLYFCASSLFGGTNEKLFFGSGTQLSVL.

This chain uses TRBV27 with TRBJ2-1; TRBD2 matches at 7 bases. The junction had 14 bases not matched to a gene; V was cut back by 5 bases and J by 1 base. The CDR3 spans 18 residues. Germline CDR1 reads MNHEY; CDR2 reads SMNVEV (reference sequence). The CDR3 reads CASSPDEKLAKSYNEQFF. The CDR3, as DNA: TGTGCCAGCAGTCCCGACGAGAAACTAGCGAAGTCCTACAATGAGCAGTTCTTC.

The chain recombines TRBV5-1 with TRBJ2-1; 8 bases are a match to TRBD1. Per germline, CDR1 SGHRS and CDR2 YFSETQ. The CDR3 runs to 15 residues. V was pared by 2 bases and J by 4 bases, with 5 bases of the junction left unmatched. CDR3 DNA sequence: TGCGCCAGCAGCTTAAGACAGGGGCTATACAATGAGCAGTTCTTC. Protein sequence: CASSLRQGLYNEQFF.

As for this clonotype: Relative to the germline gene, one junction end is altered; a read error may explain this. The J gene is TRBJ2-1, the V gene TRBV7-3, with 7 nucleotides matching TRBD2. The CDR3 is made up of 13 amino acids. CDR1 SGHTA and CDR2 FQGTGA come from the germline V gene. The CDR3 sequence is CASRSASGNGQFF. The CDR3 DNA follows: TGTGCCAGCAGATCTGCTAGCGGTAATGGGCAGTTCTTC.

This clonotype was picked up a small number of times. This sequence joins TRBV27 and TRBJ2-7; D possibly corresponds to TRBD1 (6 bases). The V gene lost 5 bases and the J gene lost 3 bases, with 17 bases spanning the gap. Germline values: CDR1 MNHEY, CDR2 SMNVEV (reference sequence). This CDR3 has 15 amino acids. The CDR3 loop is CASSPSRQVGYEQYF. The DNA for the CDR3 is TGTGCCAGCAGTCCCTCTCGACAGGTAGGCTACGAGCAGTACTTC.

DNA for the CDR3: TGTGCCAGCAGACGGAGGGAGACCCAGTACTTC. It translates to CASRRRETQYF. V usage is TRBV12-3 or TRBV12-4 and J usage is TRBJ2-5; a possible D gene is TRBD2 (5 bases). This CDR3 comprises 11 residues. Trimming pared 6 bases from V and 5 bases from J, leaving 7 bases between.

V usage is TRBV4-3 and J usage is TRBJ1-5; the D is unclear. Germline V gene sequence: CDR1 LGHNA, CDR2 YSLEER. Trimming cost V 0 bases and J 4 bases, with 10 bases left between them. The CDR3 totals 15 residues. CDR3 region: CASSQDRAPNQPQHF. The CDR3 DNA reads as TGCGCCAGCAGCCAAGATAGGGCACCTAATCAGCCCCAGCATTTT.

There are a few counts of this clonotype. The rearrangement links TRBV4-3 to TRBJ1-3, with D perhaps matching TRBD1 (5 bases). The CDR3 has 15 amino acids. V lost 0 bases and J lost 2, with 8 bases in between. CDR1 and CDR2 (germline): LGHNA, YSLEER. Written as DNA, the CDR3 is TGCGCCAGCAGCCAAGAGTACAGGCCTGGAAACACCATATATTTT. Protein sequence: CASSQEYRPGNTIYF.

The chain uses TRBV6-5 and TRBJ1-2, with TRBD1 as a possible D gene (5 bases). Per germline, CDR1 MNHEY and CDR2 SVGAGI. V was cut by 7 bases and J by 5 bases, with 11 bases left in between. CDR3 length: 12 residues. The CDR3 here is CASMGRGYGYTF. The CDR3 coding sequence is TGTGCCAGCATGGGACGGGGGTATGGCTACACCTTC.

The chain is built from TRBV12-3 or TRBV12-4 and TRBJ2-7; TRBD1 matches at 10 bases. CDR3 length equals 13 residues. V shed 6 bases and J 9 bases; nucleotides not matched to a gene: 8. CDR3: CASSWDRGNRQYF. CDR3 sequence (DNA): TGTGCCAGCAGCTGGGACAGGGGAAATAGGCAGTACTTC.

This clonotype came up a few times. The V call is TRBV19, the J call TRBJ1-5; possible D gene TRBD1, 6 bases. Germline V gives CDR1 LNHDA, CDR2 SQIVND (reference sequence). The V end was cut by 3 bases, the J end by 6 bases, with 12 bases between. The CDR3 totals 14 residues. The CDR3 nucleotides read TGTGCCAGTAGTATGTGGGGGGCGGGTCAGCCCCAGCATTTT. Translating it yields CASSMWGAGQPQHF.

V and J are TRBV20-1 and TRBJ2-1, with a tentative D call TRBD1 (6 bases). The ends were cut back, 5 bases at V and 8 bases at J, with 13 bases in the middle. Germline CDR1 DFQATT, CDR2 SNEGSKA (reference sequence). The CDR3 consists of 12 residues. The CDR3 here is CSAEPQGHEQFF. For the CDR3, the DNA is TGCAGTGCTGAACCCCAGGGGCATGAGCAGTTCTTC.

The table lists this clonotype with a few counts. This chain joins TRBV5-1 and TRBJ2-5; 9 nucleotides agree with TRBD2. Trimming removed 3 bases from V and 6 bases from J; junction bases left unmatched: 6. CDR3 size: 14 residues. Germline assignment: CDR1 SGHRS and CDR2 YFSETQ. The CDR3 DNA sequence: TGCGCCAGCAGCTCCCGGACTAGCGAGAAGACCCAGTACTTC. Amino acids: CASSSRTSEKTQYF. Full variable domain (outside the CDR3, taken from reference TRBV5-1 and TRBJ2-5): KAGVTQTPRYLIKTRGQQVTLSCSPISGHRSVSWYQQTPGQGLQFLFEYFSETQRNKGNFPGRFSGRQFSNSRSEMNVSTLELGDSALYLCASSSRTSEKTQYFGPGTRLLVL.

The chain is built from TRBV12-3 or TRBV12-4 and TRBJ2-1, with a weak D call TRBD2 (6 bases). The CDR3 contains 16 residues. Trimming pared 5 bases from V and 4 bases from J, leaving 18 bases between. CDR3 loop: CASSATGDPNYNEQFF. CDR3 coding DNA: TGTGCCAGCAGTGCGACGGGGGACCCGAATTACAATGAGCAGTTCTTC.

A few counts support this clonotype. The V gene is TRBV7-2, the J gene TRBJ2-1; tentative D call: TRBD2 (6 bases). Germline values: CDR1 SGHTA, CDR2 FQGNSA. V shed 0 bases and J shed 7 bases, with 13 bases lying between them. This CDR3 contains 15 residues. The CDR3 here is CASSLALTRWNEQFF. CDR3 nucleotides: TGTGCCAGCAGCTTAGCCTTGACTAGATGGAATGAGCAGTTCTTC. Combining the CDR3 with reference TRBV7-2 and TRBJ2-1 gives the whole variable domain GAGVSQSPSNKVTEKGKDVELRCDPISGHTALYWYRQSLGQGLEFLIYFQGNSAPDKSGLPSDRFSAERTGGSVSTLTIQRTQQEDSAVYLCASSLALTRWNEQFFGPGTRLTVL.